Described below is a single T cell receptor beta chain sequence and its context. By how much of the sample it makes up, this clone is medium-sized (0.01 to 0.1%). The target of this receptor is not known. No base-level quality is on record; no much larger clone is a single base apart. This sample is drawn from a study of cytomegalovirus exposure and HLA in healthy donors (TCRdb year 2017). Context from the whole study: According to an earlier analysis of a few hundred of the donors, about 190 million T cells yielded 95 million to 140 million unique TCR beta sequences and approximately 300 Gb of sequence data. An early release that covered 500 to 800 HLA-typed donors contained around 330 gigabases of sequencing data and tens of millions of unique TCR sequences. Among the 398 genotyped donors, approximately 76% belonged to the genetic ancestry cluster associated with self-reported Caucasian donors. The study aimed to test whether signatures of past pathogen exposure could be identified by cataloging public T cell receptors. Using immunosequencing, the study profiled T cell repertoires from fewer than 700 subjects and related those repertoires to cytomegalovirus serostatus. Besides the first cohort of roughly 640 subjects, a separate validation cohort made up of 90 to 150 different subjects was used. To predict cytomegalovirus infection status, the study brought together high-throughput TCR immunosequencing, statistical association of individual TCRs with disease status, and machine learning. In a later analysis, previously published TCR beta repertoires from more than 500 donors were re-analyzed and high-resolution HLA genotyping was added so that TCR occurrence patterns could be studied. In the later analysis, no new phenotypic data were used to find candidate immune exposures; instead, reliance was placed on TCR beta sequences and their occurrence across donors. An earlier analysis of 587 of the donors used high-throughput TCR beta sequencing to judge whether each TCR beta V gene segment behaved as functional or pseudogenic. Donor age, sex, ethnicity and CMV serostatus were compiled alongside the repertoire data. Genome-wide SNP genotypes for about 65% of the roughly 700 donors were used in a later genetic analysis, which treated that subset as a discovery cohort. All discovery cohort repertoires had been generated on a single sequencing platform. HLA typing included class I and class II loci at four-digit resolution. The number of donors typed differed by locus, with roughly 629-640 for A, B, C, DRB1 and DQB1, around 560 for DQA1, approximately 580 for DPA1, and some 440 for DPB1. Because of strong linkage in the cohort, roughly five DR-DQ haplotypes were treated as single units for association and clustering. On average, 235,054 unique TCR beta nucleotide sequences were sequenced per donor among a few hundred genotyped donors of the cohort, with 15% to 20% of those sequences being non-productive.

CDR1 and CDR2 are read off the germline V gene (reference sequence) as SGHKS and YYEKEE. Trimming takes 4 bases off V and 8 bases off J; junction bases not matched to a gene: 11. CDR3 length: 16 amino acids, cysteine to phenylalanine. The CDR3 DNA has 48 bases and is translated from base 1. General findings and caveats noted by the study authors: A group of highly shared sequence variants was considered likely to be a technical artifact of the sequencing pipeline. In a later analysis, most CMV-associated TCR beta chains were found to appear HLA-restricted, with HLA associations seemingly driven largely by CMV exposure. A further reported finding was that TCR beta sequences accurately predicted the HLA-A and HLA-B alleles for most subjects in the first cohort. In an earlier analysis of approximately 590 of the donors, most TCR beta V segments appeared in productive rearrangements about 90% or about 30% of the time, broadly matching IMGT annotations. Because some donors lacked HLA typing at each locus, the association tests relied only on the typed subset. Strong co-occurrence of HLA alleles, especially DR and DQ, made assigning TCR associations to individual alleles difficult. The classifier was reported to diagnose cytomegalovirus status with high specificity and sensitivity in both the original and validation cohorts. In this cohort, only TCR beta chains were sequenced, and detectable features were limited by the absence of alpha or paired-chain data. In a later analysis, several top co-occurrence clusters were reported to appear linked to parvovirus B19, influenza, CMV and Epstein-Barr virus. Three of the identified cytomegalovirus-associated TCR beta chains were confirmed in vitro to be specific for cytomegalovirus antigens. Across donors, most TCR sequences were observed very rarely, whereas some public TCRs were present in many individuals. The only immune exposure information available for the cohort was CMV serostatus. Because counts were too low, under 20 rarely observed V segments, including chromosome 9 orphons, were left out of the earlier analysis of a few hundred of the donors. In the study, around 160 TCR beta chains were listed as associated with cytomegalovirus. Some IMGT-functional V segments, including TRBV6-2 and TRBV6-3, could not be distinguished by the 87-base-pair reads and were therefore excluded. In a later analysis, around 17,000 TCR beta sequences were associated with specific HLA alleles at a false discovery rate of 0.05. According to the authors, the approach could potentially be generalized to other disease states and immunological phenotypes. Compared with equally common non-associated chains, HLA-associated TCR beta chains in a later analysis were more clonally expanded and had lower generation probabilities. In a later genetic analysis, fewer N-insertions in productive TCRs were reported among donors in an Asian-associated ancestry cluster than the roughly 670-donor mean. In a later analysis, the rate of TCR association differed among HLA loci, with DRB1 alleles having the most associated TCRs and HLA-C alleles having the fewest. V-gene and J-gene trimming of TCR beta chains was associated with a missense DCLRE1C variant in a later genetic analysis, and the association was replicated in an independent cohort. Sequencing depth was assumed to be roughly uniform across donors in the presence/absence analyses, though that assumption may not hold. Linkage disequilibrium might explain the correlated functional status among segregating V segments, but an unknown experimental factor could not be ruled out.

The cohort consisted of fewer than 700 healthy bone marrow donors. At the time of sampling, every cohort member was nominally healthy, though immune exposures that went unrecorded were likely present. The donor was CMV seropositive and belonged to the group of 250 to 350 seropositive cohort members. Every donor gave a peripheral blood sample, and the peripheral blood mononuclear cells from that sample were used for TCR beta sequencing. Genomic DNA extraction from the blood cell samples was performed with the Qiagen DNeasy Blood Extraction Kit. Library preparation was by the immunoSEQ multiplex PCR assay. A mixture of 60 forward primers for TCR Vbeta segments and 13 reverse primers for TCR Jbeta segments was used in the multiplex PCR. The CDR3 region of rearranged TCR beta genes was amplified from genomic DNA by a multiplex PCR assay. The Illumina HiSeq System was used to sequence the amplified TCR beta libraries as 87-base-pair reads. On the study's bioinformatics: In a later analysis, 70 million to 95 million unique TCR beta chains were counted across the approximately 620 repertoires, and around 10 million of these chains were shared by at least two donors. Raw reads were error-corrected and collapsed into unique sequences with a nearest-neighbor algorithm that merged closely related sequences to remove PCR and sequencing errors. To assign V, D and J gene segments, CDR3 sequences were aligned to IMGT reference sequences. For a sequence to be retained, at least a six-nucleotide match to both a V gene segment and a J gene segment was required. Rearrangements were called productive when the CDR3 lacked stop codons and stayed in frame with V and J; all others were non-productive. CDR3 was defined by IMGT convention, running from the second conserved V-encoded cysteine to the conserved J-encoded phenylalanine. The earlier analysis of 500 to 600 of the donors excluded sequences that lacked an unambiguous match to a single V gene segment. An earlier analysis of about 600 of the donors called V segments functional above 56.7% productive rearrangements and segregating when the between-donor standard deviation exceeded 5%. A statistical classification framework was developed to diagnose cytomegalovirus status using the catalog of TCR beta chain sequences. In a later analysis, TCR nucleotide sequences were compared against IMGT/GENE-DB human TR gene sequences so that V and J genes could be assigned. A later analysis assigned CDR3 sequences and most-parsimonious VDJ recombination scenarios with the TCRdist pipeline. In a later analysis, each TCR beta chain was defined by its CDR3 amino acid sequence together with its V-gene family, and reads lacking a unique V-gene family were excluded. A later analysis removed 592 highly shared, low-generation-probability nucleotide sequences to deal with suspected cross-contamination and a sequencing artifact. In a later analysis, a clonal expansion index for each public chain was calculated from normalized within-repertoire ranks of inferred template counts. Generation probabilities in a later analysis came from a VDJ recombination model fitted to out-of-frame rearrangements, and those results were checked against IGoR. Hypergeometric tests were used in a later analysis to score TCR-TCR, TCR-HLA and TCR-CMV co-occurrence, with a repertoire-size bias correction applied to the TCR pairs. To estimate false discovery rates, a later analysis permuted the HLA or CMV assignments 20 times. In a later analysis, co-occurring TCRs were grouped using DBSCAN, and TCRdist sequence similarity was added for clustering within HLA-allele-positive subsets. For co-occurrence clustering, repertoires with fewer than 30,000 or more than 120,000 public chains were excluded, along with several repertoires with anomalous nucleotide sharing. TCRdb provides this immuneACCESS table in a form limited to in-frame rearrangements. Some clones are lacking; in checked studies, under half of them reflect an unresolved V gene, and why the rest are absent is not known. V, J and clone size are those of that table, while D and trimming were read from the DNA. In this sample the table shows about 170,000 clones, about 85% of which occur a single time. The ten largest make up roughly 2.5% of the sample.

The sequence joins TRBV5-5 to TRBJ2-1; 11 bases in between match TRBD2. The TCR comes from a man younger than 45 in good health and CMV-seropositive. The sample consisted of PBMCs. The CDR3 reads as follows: CASSALLAGARYEQFF. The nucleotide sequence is TGTGCCAGCAGCGCCCTACTAGCGGGAGCTAGGTATGAGCAGTTCTTC.